These 18 T cell receptor beta chains came from one sample sequenced in a study of T cell responses to AZD1222 COVID-19 vaccine. Produced via immunoSEQ multiplex PCR; TCRdb's table is partial and in-frame only. Among 120,000 to 150,000 clones listed, roughly 88% were seen once. Sequencing used peripheral blood, obtained 28 days after the second AZD1222 dose. Every receptor here comes from an adult who received the AZD1222 COVID-19 vaccine.

The sample holds one count of this clone. The genes are TRBV6-6 and TRBJ2-7; 8 bases map to TRBD1. The CDR3 is made up of 13 amino acids. CDR1 is MNHNY, CDR2 SVGAGI, per germline (reference sequence). V shed 4 bases, J shed 4 bases, and the junction held 3 bases outside the gene matches. The CDR3 reads CASSLDRGYEQYF. The CDR3 nucleotides read TGTGCCAGCAGTTTAGACAGGGGATACGAGCAGTACTTC.

This rearrangement joins TRBV28 to TRBJ2-7; D may match TRBD1 or TRBD2 (5 bases each). The CDR3 is 11 amino acids. The germline V gene has CDR1 MDHEN and CDR2 SYDVKM. Trimming took off 7 bases at V and 4 bases at J, with 8 bases between the two ends. CDR3 coding DNA: TGTGCCAGCACGGGACCTTACGAGCAGTACTTC. Translated: CASTGPYEQYF. Combining the CDR3 with reference TRBV28 and TRBJ2-7 gives the whole variable domain DVKVTQSSRYLVKRTGEKVFLECVQDMDHENMFWYRQDPGLGLRLIYFSYDVKMKEKGDIPEGYSVSREKKERFSLILESASTNQTSMYLCASTGPYEQYFGPGTRLTVT.

This chain links TRBV3-1 (or the pseudogene TRBV3-2) with TRBJ2-5; 11 bases match TRBD2. Germline V lookup: CDR1 LGHDT, CDR2 YNNKEL (reference sequence). The CDR3 is 16 residues long. V lost 4 bases to trimming and J lost 5 bases; unmatched junction nucleotides: 9. CDR3 in DNA: TGTGCCAGCAGCCCGCTTAGCGGGGGGGCCAAGGAGACCCAGTACTTC. It translates to CASSPLSGGAKETQYF.

This sequence joins TRBV7-9 and TRBJ2-7, with a weak D call TRBD2 (6 bases). The germline CDR1 and CDR2 sequences are SEHNR and FQNEAQ (reference sequence). V lost 5 bases to trimming and J lost 2 bases, with 16 bases between them. The length of the CDR3 is 15 residues. This chain's CDR3 is CASSDRDSAPYEQYF. For the CDR3, the DNA is TGTGCCAGCAGCGACCGGGACTCGGCCCCCTACGAGCAGTACTTC.

The chain combines TRBV10-3 with TRBJ2-3; 14 nucleotides match TRBD2. The CDR3 has 19 residues. CDR1 and CDR2 from the germline V gene are ENHRY and SYGVKD. J lost 2 bases, V lost 2 bases, and 9 bases had no gene match. CDR3: CAISEPRLAGGGTTDTQYF. The CDR3 bases are TGTGCCATCAGTGAGCCCCGACTAGCGGGAGGGGGGACCACAGATACGCAGTATTTT.

Sample share makes this clone large. The genes are TRBV27 and TRBJ2-2; possible D gene TRBD2, 5 bases. Trimming stripped 1 base from V and 7 bases from J, with 7 bases between. The CDR3 totals 13 residues. Germline V CDR1 and CDR2: MNHEY, SMNVEV (reference sequence). This CDR3 is CASSLYEGGELFF. For the CDR3, the DNA is TGTGCCAGCAGTTTATATGAGGGCGGGGAGCTGTTTTTT.

This chain links TRBV29-1 with TRBJ2-7; 8 bases line up with TRBD1. J lost 5 bases, V lost 6 bases, and 6 bases had no gene match. CDR3 size: 12 residues. CDR1 is SQVTM, CDR2 ANQGSEA, per germline. The CDR3 is CSVEQGVNEQYF. For the CDR3, the DNA is TGCAGCGTGGAACAGGGGGTAAACGAGCAGTACTTC.

On this clone itself: The same CDR3 can be traced to other DNA sequences in this sample. J is TRBJ1-1 and V is TRBV19; 9 bases agree with TRBD1. There are 15 residues in the CDR3. Germline CDR1 reads LNHDA; CDR2 reads SQIVND (reference sequence). The V and J ends lost 2 bases and 1 base, in that order; junction bases with no gene match: 2. CDR3: CASSIRGQGNTEAFF. CDR3 in DNA: TGTGCCAGTAGTATAAGGGGACAGGGGAACACTGAAGCTTTCTTT.

The rearrangement links TRBV6-5 to TRBJ2-3; TRBD2 agrees at 9 bases. With 6 bases clipped from V and 1 base from J, the junction kept 5 bases outside the gene matches. The CDR3 loop spans 15 amino acids. CDR1 and CDR2 (germline): MNHEY, SVGAGI. Here the CDR3 reads CASSLAGGGTDTQYF. The CDR3 DNA sequence: TGTGCCAGCAGCCTCGCGGGGGGGGGCACAGATACGCAGTATTTT.

The CDR3 DNA reads as TGTGCCAGCAGACCCCCCGGGACAGATACGCAGTATTTT. Its protein is CASRPPGTDTQYF. The rearrangement uses TRBV6-5 and TRBJ2-3; D not resolved. The CDR3 is 13 residues long. Looked up from germline, CDR1 is MNHEY and CDR2 is SVGAGI. V gave up 6 bases and J gave up 3 bases, with 10 bases separating them.

The rearrangement uses TRBV5-1 and TRBJ2-1; 10 positions match TRBD2. Germline CDR1 and CDR2: SGHRS and YFSETQ. The V and J ends lost 5 bases and 6 bases, in that order; junction bases with no gene match: 8. The CDR3 is 15 residues long. The CDR3 coding sequence is TGCGCCAGCAGTTCCACAGCGGGAGGGTCCAATGAGCAGTTCTTC. Translation gives CASSSTAGGSNEQFF.

The genes are TRBV4-1 and TRBJ1-1; D perhaps matches TRBD1 (6 bases). This CDR3 spans 14 amino acids. With 3 bases removed from V and 10 bases from J, the gap between germline ends came to 18 bases. CDR1 and CDR2 from the germline V gene are MGHRA and YSYEKL. Written as DNA, the CDR3 is TGCGCCAGCAGCCACCCGGGGGGCCAATACTTAGCTTTCTTT. Protein product: CASSHPGGQYLAFF.

J is TRBJ1-5 and V is TRBV12-3 or TRBV12-4, with a possible D match to TRBD1 (6 bases). The CDR3 is 13 residues long. Trimming removed 4 bases from V and 6 bases from J, with 10 bases in between. Here the CDR3 reads CASSWGHTQPQHF. DNA of the CDR3: TGTGCCAGCAGTTGGGGACACACTCAGCCCCAGCATTTT.

The gene calls are TRBV11-3 and TRBJ2-2; D not resolved. The CDR3 totals 15 residues. CDR1 is SGHNT, CDR2 YENEEA, per germline. Trimming took off 0 bases at V and 6 bases at J, with 11 bases between the two ends. CDR3 coding DNA: TGTGCCAGCAGCTTAGATATAGGTTCCCCCGGGGAGCTGTTTTTT. It yields the protein CASSLDIGSPGELFF.

V gene TRBV28 combines with J gene TRBJ1-6, with 9 positions matching TRBD1. Unmatched junction bases numbered 8, after V lost 4 bases and J lost 13 bases. Per the germline V gene, CDR1 is MDHEN and CDR2 is SYDVKM. The CDR3 contains 14 residues. Written as DNA, the CDR3 is TGTGCCAGCAGTTGGGACAGGGAGAGGGACCCCCTCCACTTT. This sequence encodes CASSWDRERDPLHF.

The J gene is TRBJ2-5, the V gene TRBV2, with D perhaps TRBD1 (5 bases). Trimming left V 0 bases short and J 10 bases short, with 18 bases between. Germline CDR1 and CDR2: SNHLY and FYNNEI. There are 15 residues in the CDR3. The DNA for the CDR3 is TGTGCCAGCAGTGAAGCTGGAGTCAGGGCAAGAGACCAGTACTTC. Residues: CASSEAGVRARDQYF.

The genes are TRBV29-1 and TRBJ1-2; 10 bases fit TRBD1. This CDR3 has 12 amino acids. V shed 3 bases, J shed 6 bases, and the junction held 1 base outside the gene matches. Germline values: CDR1 SQVTM, CDR2 ANQGSEA. CDR3 nucleotide sequence: TGCAGCGTTGATGGGACAGGGGATGGCTACACCTTC. It translates to CSVDGTGDGYTF.

CDR3 in amino acids: CASSLRGESYNEQFF. The CDR3 DNA follows: TGTGCCAGCAGTCTTAGGGGGGAGAGCTACAATGAGCAGTTCTTC. This chain connects TRBV11-2 to TRBJ2-1; tentatively, D is TRBD1 or TRBD2 (6 bases each). This CDR3 spans 15 amino acids. V was clipped by 6 bases and J by 3 bases, with 15 bases between them. Germline V gives CDR1 SGHAT, CDR2 FQNNGV.